This T cell receptor (beta chain) is from a study of blood T cell repertoires in COVID-19. Germline V gene lookup returns CDR1 SNHLY and CDR2 FYNNEI. There are 13 residues in the CDR3. Germline trimming cut 4 bases from V and 2 bases from J; bases unmatched to any gene: 1. Clones were sequenced by immunoSEQ multiplex PCR, and TCRdb holds only the in-frame ones, with some missing. This table holds 180,000 or so clones, approximately 86% found once. The gene calls are TRBV2 and TRBJ1-2; 7 bases map to TRBD1. The sequence was obtained from an elderly woman in a cohort sampled during active or convalescent COVID-19. What was sequenced was peripheral blood. CDR3 nucleotide sequence: TGTGCCAGCAGTGTACAGGGGAACTATGGCTACACCTTC. Translation gives CASSVQGNYGYTF.